Presented here are 4 T cell receptor beta chains from one specimen sequenced in a study of T cells in Graves' hyperthyroidism and ophthalmopathy. RNA transcripts served as the template for amplifying TCR beta CDR3 regions. RT-PCR in the first round (using the HTBI primer set) targeted the TCR CDR3. TCRdb reprocessed the multiplex PCR reads with MiXCR, giving one entry per CDR3 protein. The data show 350,000 or so distinct CDR3 sequences, with around 20% seen just once and 50% held by the top ten. Source material: blood. These receptors were taken from a woman between 50 and 59 years old with Graves' hyperthyroidism.

This clonotype was recorded at least ten times. CDR3 loop: CASSEAPPAATNEKLFF. The CDR3 DNA sequence: TGTGCCAGCAGTGAAGCGCCCCCGGCAGCAACTAATGAAAAACTGTTTTTT. J is TRBJ1-4 and V is TRBV2; D call uncertain. The length of the CDR3 is 17 residues. V shed 0 bases and J shed 0 bases, with 11 bases lying between them. The germline CDR1 and CDR2 sequences are SNHLY and FYNNEI. The whole variable domain, filled in from reference TRBV2 and TRBJ1-4, reads EPEVTQTPSHQVTQMGQEVILRCVPISNHLYFYWYRQILGQKVEFLVSFYNNEISEKSEIFDDQFSVERPDGSNFTLKIRSTKLEDSAMYFCASSEAPPAATNEKLFFGSGTQLSVL.

The gene calls are TRBV6-1 and TRBJ2-1; possibly TRBD1 or TRBD2 for D (5 bases each). The length of the CDR3 is 16 residues. Between the trimmed V and J ends, which lost 7 bases and 6 bases, there was a span of 22 bases. CDR1 MNHNS and CDR2 SASEGT come from the germline V gene. CDR3 nucleotides: TGTGCCAGCACTCCCAGGGTTGGAGCGGCCGGCAATGAGCAGTTCTTC. The encoded protein is CASTPRVGAAGNEQFF.

This clonotype came up a few times. The rearrangement uses TRBV28 and TRBJ2-1; 9 positions agree with TRBD2. CDR3 length: 16 residues. The germline gives CDR1 MDHEN, CDR2 SYDVKM. V shed 0 bases and J 7 bases; nucleotides not matched to a gene: 7. The CDR3 is CASSLWASGKKNEQFF. DNA for the CDR3: TGTGCCAGCAGTTTATGGGCTAGCGGGAAAAAAAATGAGCAGTTCTTC. Variable domain in full (rest from reference TRBV28 and TRBJ2-1): DVKVTQSSRYLVKRTGEKVFLECVQDMDHENMFWYRQDPGLGLRLIYFSYDVKMKEKGDIPEGYSVSREKKERFSLILESASTNQTSMYLCASSLWASGKKNEQFFGPGTRLTVL.

The chain recombines TRBV27 with TRBJ2-7; D may correspond to TRBD1 or TRBD2 (5 bases each). CDR3 length: 14 amino acids. V dropped 8 bases and J dropped 0 bases, with 14 bases sitting between them. Looked up from germline, CDR1 is MNHEY and CDR2 is SMNVEV (reference sequence). The CDR3, as DNA: TGTGCCAGCCAGAGGGACGGTATCTCCTACGAGCAGTACTTC. It codes for CASQRDGISYEQYF.